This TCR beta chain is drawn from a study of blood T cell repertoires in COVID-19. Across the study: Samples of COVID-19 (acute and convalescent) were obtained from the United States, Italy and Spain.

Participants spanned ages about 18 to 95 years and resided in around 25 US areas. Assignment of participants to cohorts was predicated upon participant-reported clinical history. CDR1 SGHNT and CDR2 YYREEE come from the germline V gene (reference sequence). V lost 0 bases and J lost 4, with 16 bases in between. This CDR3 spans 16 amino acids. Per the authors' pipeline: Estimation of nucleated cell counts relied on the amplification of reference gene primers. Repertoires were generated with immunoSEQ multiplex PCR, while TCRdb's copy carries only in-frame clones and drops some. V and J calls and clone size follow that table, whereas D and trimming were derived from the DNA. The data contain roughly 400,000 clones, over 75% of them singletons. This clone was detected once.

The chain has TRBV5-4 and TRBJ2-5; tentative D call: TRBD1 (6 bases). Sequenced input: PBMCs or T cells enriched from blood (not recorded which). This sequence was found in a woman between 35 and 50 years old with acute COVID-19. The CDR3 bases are TGTGCCAGCAGCTTGGGGGGGCTGACTTTTCGAGAGACCCAGTACTTC. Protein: CASSLGGLTFRETQYF.